Below, 12 T cell receptor beta chains from the same sample are listed, as sequenced in a study of cytomegalovirus exposure and HLA in healthy donors. Primers for the PCR totalled 60 Vbeta and 13 Jbeta. Libraries were prepared by immunoSEQ multiplex PCR; TCRdb keeps only in-frame clonotypes and omits some of them. The data show 90,000 to 100,000 clones, 70% to 80% seen once. Sequencing was done on a sample of PBMCs. The source is a female donor in good health and CMV-seronegative.

V usage is TRBV2 and J usage is TRBJ1-2; maybe TRBD1 (6 bases). The CDR3 has 11 amino acids. Trimming took off 6 bases at V and 10 bases at J, with 12 bases between the two ends. From germline, CDR1 is SNHLY and CDR2 FYNNEI. This chain's CDR3 is CASRDSYYYTF. The CDR3 DNA reads as TGTGCCAGCAGGGACAGTTATTACTACACCTTC.

V is TRBV2 and J is TRBJ1-2, with 9 positions matching TRBD1. The V segment lost 5 bases and the J segment 6 bases; nucleotides outside the gene matches: 7. Germline loops: CDR1 SNHLY, CDR2 FYNNEI. The CDR3 has 14 residues. CDR3 in DNA: TGTGCCAGCAGTTTACAGGGGGCGGCAGATGGCTACACCTTC. This gives the protein CASSLQGAADGYTF.

The sample holds a few counts of this clone. The V call is TRBV7-3, the J call TRBJ1-1; 7 nucleotides line up with TRBD1. The CDR3 has 14 amino acids. V shed 5 bases and J 0 bases; nucleotides not matched to a gene: 3. Per the germline V gene, CDR1 is SGHTA and CDR2 is FQGTGA. DNA of the CDR3: TGTGCCAGCAGCCTCACAGGGGTGAACACTGAAGCTTTCTTT. Encoded protein: CASSLTGVNTEAFF.

With respect to this clone: At one end the junction does not follow the germline gene, possibly because of a read error. The J gene is TRBJ2-1, the V gene TRBV7-2, with 7 bases that match TRBD2. The CDR3 covers 14 residues. Germline V lookup: CDR1 SGHTA, CDR2 FQGNSA. The CDR3 nucleotides read TGTGCCTGCAGCTCAAGAGCGGGATACAATGAGCAGTTCTTC. Translation gives CACSSRAGYNEQFF. The whole variable domain, filled in from reference TRBV7-2 and TRBJ2-1, reads GAGVSQSPSNKVTEKGKDVELRCDPISGHTALYWYRQSLGQGLEFLIYFQGNSAPDKSGLPSDRFSAERTGGSVSTLTIQRTQQEDSAVYLCACSSRAGYNEQFFGPGTRLTVL.

The rearrangement links TRBV25-1 to TRBJ1-2; D is perhaps TRBD1 (5 bases). V shed 5 bases and J shed 9 bases, with 13 bases lying between them. The germline V gene encodes CDR1 MGHDK and CDR2 SYGVNS. The length of the CDR3 is 12 residues. CDR3 amino acids: CASSSQGLSYTF. CDR3 DNA: TGTGCCAGCAGTTCTCAGGGCTTAAGCTACACCTTC.

V is TRBV9 and J is TRBJ2-2, with 8 bases identical to TRBD2. Germline CDR1 and CDR2: SGDLS and YYNGEE. With V trimmed by 4 bases and J by 4 bases, 6 bases remained unmatched. This CDR3 has 15 residues. The CDR3 region is CASSTGTRSTGELFF. The CDR3 DNA sequence: TGTGCCAGCAGCACCGGGACTAGATCCACCGGGGAGCTGTTTTTT.

The chain joins TRBV2 to TRBJ2-2, with TRBD1 matching 9 bases. V lost 6 bases to trimming and J lost 7 bases; unmatched junction nucleotides: 3. The germline gives CDR1 SNHLY, CDR2 FYNNEI. CDR3 length: 13 residues. The CDR3 loop reads CASSDRGGGELFF. The CDR3 bases are TGTGCCAGCAGCGACAGGGGGGGCGGGGAGCTGTTTTTT.

This sequence joins TRBV5-4 and TRBJ2-1; D is unresolved. Germline values: CDR1 SGHNT, CDR2 YYREEE (reference sequence). V shed 4 bases and J shed 6 bases, with 14 bases lying between them. The CDR3 sequence is 14 residues long. CDR3 in amino acids: CASSLVTLSNEQFF. The DNA for the CDR3 is TGTGCCAGCAGCCTAGTGACCCTCTCCAATGAGCAGTTCTTC.

The gene calls are TRBV5-1 and TRBJ2-5, with D maybe TRBD1 (5 bases). The end of the DNA fits TRBJ2-7 better, so the J call may be wrong. The CDR3 is 14 amino acids. Germline values: CDR1 SGHRS, CDR2 YFSETQ. CDR3 bases: TGCGCCAGCAGCTTAGACAGCGCTAACTACGAGCAGTACTTC. This codes for CASSLDSANYEQYF.

The chain combines TRBV21-1 with TRBJ1-3; the table calls TRBD1, which could not be checked here. TRBV21-1 is designated a pseudogene. CDR3 size: 15 residues. The CDR3 DNA follows: TGTGCCAGCAGCCGAGGACAGGGGTTTGGAAACACCATATATTTT. As protein: CASSRGQGFGNTIYF.

V gene TRBV11-2 combines with J gene TRBJ2-1; D is ambiguous. Germline V lookup: CDR1 SGHAT, CDR2 FQNNGV. V was trimmed by 0 bases and J by 4 bases, leaving 10 bases between them. The CDR3 extends over 15 amino acids. In nucleotides, the CDR3 is TGTGCCAGCAGCTTAGATATGGCCGTATACAATGAGCAGTTCTTC. Its translation: CASSLDMAVYNEQFF.

The chain's CDR3 is CASSLSGGRYNSPLHF. DNA for the CDR3: TGTGCCAGCAGCCTAAGCGGGGGAAGGTATAATTCACCCCTCCACTTT. The chain has TRBV11-3 and TRBJ1-6; a weak D match, TRBD1 (5 bases). Trimming removed 5 bases from V and 4 bases from J, with 15 bases in between. CDR1 and CDR2 (germline): SGHNT, YENEEA. This CDR3 has 16 amino acids. The variable domain in full, with the rest retrieved from reference TRBV11-3 and TRBJ1-6, is EAGVVQSPRYKIIEKKQPVAFWCNPISGHNTLYWYLQNLGQGPELLIRYENEEAVDDSQLPKDRFSAERLKGVDSTLKIQPAELGDSAVYLCASSLSGGRYNSPLHFGNGTRLTVT.